The source of this T cell receptor (beta chain) is a study of T cell responses to AZD1222 COVID-19 vaccine. Whole-study findings and limits: Donors were chiefly white British, with a greater number of females, and clonal diversity was perhaps underestimated. Repertoires were collected only later (after the peak T cell response had occurred).

The table lists this clone with a count of one. Antigen specificity is unknown. Looked up from germline, CDR1 is KGHSH and CDR2 is LQKENI. The CDR3 spans 13 residues. V lost 2 bases and J lost 7, with 10 bases in between. Here immunoSEQ multiplex PCR was the method, and the copy in TCRdb shows in-frame clones only, minus some. The data hold roughly 200,000 clones, with roughly 92% observed a single time. The V gene is TRBV18, the J gene TRBJ2-3; D gene unclear. The TCR originated in an adult who received the AZD1222 COVID-19 vaccine. Source: peripheral blood, taken 28 days after the second AZD1222 dose. CDR3 sequence reads: CASSPKERYTQYF. CDR3 nucleotide sequence: TGTGCCAGCTCACCAAAAGAGCGATATACGCAGTATTTT. Supplemented by reference TRBV18 and TRBJ2-3, the full variable domain reads NAGVMQNPRHLVRRRGQEARLRCSPMKGHSHVYWYRQLPEEGLKFMVYLQKENIIDESGMPKERFSAEFPKEGPSILRIQQVVRGDSAAYFCASSPKERYTQYFGPGTRLTVL.